These T cell receptor beta chains were read from a single sample in a study of blood T cell repertoires in COVID-19. The table came from immunoSEQ multiplex PCR; TCRdb's copy has only in-frame clones and leaves some out. The sample has 150,000 to 250,000 clones; 90% to 95% are singletons. The specimen sequenced was peripheral blood. The origin of the receptors is a man aged 25-45 years with COVID-19, enrolled during active disease. Each CDR3 is given with its conserved first and last residue. The D gene is left open where the match is weak. Not all rows give a size; the values are once, few, many and, for expanded clones, a class.

J gene	clone size	D gene	V gene	CDR3 DNA	CDR3 protein
TRBJ2-1	-	-	TRBV5-4	TGTGCCAGCAGCGTACCGGGGTACAATGAGCAGTTCTTC	CASSVPGYNEQFF
TRBJ2-7	-	-	TRBV7-2	TGTGCCAGCAGCTTAGTGGGGAGGCCCGAGCAGTACTTC	CASSLVGRPEQYF
TRBJ2-2	-	TRBD2	TRBV6-2/TRBV6-3	TGTGCCAGCAGTTACGCAGGGGCTAGCGGGGGATACACCGGGGAGCTGTTTTTT	CASSYAGASGGYTGELFF
TRBJ1-5	once	TRBD1	TRBV10-2	TGCGCCAGCCGGGGGACAGGCGAGGGGCAGCCCCAGCATTTT	CASRGTGEGQPQHF
TRBJ1-1	-	TRBD1	TRBV4-2	TGTGCCAGCAGCCAGAGCAATACGGACAGGGATGATTTCTTT	CASSQSNTDRDDFF
TRBJ2-1	-	-	TRBV19	TGTGCCAGTAGTCGGGTGGAGAATGAGCAGTTCTTC	CASSRVENEQFF
TRBJ1-4	-	-	TRBV3-1/TRBV3-2	TGTGCCAGCAGCCAACGAGACAGATATGAAAAACTGTTTTTT	CASSQRDRYEKLFF
TRBJ2-3	-	TRBD1	TRBV10-3	TGTGCCATCAGTCAGGGACAGACTAGCACAGATACGCAGTATTTT	CAISQGQTSTDTQYF
TRBJ2-2	-	-	TRBV7-9	TGTGCCAGCAGCTTAACACGGCGGGACGGGGAGCTGTTTTTT	CASSLTRRDGELFF
TRBJ2-3	-	TRBD1	TRBV6-1	TGTGCCAGCGGCGACAGGGCCGATACGCAGTATTTT	CASGDRADTQYF
TRBJ2-7	-	-	TRBV3-1/TRBV3-2	TGTGCCAGCAGCCAAGAGGAATGGCAGGGGTCATACGAGCAGTACTTC	CASSQEEWQGSYEQYF
TRBJ1-4	-	TRBD1	TRBV4-2	TGTGCCAGCAGCCAAGTTCCGGGACAGGGTAATGAAAAACTGTTTTTT	CASSQVPGQGNEKLFF
TRBJ1-4	-	TRBD1	TRBV9	TGTGCCAGCAGCCCGAGCACAGGGGCAACTAATGAAAAACTGTTTTTT	CASSPSTGATNEKLFF
TRBJ1-2	-	TRBD1	TRBV4-1	TGCGCCAGCAGCCAAGATCCAGGGGGCAACTATGGCTACACCTTC	CASSQDPGGNYGYTF
TRBJ1-5	-	-	TRBV12-3/TRBV12-4	TGTGCCAGCAGTATCGGGAGTCAGCCCCAGCATTTT	CASSIGSQPQHF
TRBJ1-1	-	TRBD1	TRBV27	TGTGCCAGCAGACAGGGGGCAACGAACACTGAAGCTTTCTTT	CASRQGATNTEAFF
TRBJ2-6	-	-	TRBV30	TGTGCCTGTAGCGGATTGGCTGGGGCCAACGTCCTGACTTTC	CACSGLAGANVLTF